This TCR beta chain was identified in a study of T cells in localized non-small cell lung cancer. Study-wide points: In adjacent lung, a median roughly 60 of the top 100 tumor clones were found.

V shed 5 bases and J shed 6 bases, with 17 bases lying between them. The germline gives CDR1 SGHNT, CDR2 YENEEA. The CDR3 loop spans 14 amino acids. TCRdb's table, derived via immunoSEQ multiplex PCR, lists solely in-frame clones and lacks some. There are roughly 1,300 clones in the sample; roughly a fifth occur only once, and about 30% lies in the top ten. This clone is termed medium-sized. The antigen remains undetermined. The chain joins TRBV11-3 to TRBJ2-7; D is unclear. The specimen comprised lung tumor tissue, sampled before any cancer treatment. This TCR derives from a male donor aged 60 or over with stage III squamous cell lung carcinoma. This CDR3 is CASSPGPGTAEQYF. The CDR3 DNA is TGTGCCAGCAGCCCCGGGCCCGGAACGGCCGAGCAGTACTTC.